This T cell receptor beta chain was obtained from a study of T cell responses to AZD1222 COVID-19 vaccine. Per germline, CDR1 SGHRS and CDR2 YFSETQ. The V gene end was trimmed by 0 bases and the J gene end by 0 bases; junction bases not matched to a gene: 8. The CDR3 runs 17 residues. Generated by immunoSEQ multiplex PCR, the TCRdb table keeps only in-frame clones and is missing some. The data show around 88,000 clones, with roughly 86% seen just once and 5.8% held by the top ten. Sequences were derived from peripheral blood, sampled on day 0 of AZD1222 vaccination. The sequence was obtained from an adult in good health. This rearrangement joins TRBV5-1 to TRBJ2-5; 7 nucleotides match TRBD2. CDR3 DNA sequence: TGCGCCAGCAGCTTGGCCAGGATTAGCGGGTACCAAGAGACCCAGTACTTC. Amino acids: CASSLARISGYQETQYF.